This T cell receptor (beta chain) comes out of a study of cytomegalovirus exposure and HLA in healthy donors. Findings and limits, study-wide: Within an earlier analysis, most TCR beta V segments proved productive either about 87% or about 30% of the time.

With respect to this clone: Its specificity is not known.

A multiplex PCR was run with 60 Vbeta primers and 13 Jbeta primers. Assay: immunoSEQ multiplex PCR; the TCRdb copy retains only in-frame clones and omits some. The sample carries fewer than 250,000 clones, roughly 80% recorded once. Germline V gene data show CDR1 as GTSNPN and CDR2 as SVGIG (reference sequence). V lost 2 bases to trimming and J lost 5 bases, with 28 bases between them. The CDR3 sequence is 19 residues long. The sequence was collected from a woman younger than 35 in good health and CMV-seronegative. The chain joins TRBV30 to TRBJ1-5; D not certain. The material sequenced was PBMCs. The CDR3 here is CAWSIPPFSVSGIDQPQHF. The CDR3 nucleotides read TGTGCCTGGAGTATCCCTCCCTTTTCCGTCAGCGGAATCGATCAGCCCCAGCATTTT.